This entry describes one T cell receptor (beta chain). Its antigen is currently not known. No much larger clone is present one base from it, and per-base qualities are unavailable. The cohort comprised fewer than 750 healthy bone marrow donors. All cohort members were sampled while nominally healthy, although unrecorded immune exposures were likely present. The donor tested CMV seronegative, placing the donor among the 352 seronegative members of the cohort. A peripheral blood sample was collected from each donor, and TCR beta sequencing was performed on peripheral blood mononuclear cells. Genomic DNA was extracted from the blood cell samples with the Qiagen DNeasy Blood Extraction Kit. This sample was included in a study of cytomegalovirus exposure and HLA in healthy donors (dated by TCRdb to about 2017). The study in broad terms: An earlier analysis of approximately 550 of the donors reported about 250 Gb of sequence data and some 120 million unique TCR beta sequences from around 200 million T cells. The study aimed to test whether signatures of past pathogen exposure could be identified by cataloging public T cell receptors. Rather than drawing on any new phenotypic data, the later analysis identified candidate immune exposures from TCR beta sequences and the way those sequences occurred across donors. A later analysis re-analyzed previously published TCR beta repertoires from 500 to 700 donors and added high-resolution HLA genotyping to study TCR occurrence patterns. On average, roughly 200,000 unique TCR beta nucleotide sequences were sequenced per donor among some 420 genotyped donors of the cohort, with 15% to 20% of those sequences being non-productive. To predict cytomegalovirus infection status, the study combined high-throughput TCR immunosequencing, statistical association of individual TCRs with disease status, and machine learning. The number of typed donors differed by locus: about 620-640 for A, B, C, DRB1 and DQB1; 500 to 550 for DQA1; approximately 600 for DPA1; and around 470 for DPB1. In an earlier analysis of 500 to 650 of the donors, high-throughput TCR beta sequencing was used to judge whether each TCR beta V gene segment behaved as functional or pseudogenic. The study profiled the T cell repertoires of about 640 subjects by immunosequencing and related them to cytomegalovirus serostatus. A later genetic analysis used genome-wide SNP genotypes for 398 of the 666 donors, treating that subset as a discovery cohort. Donor age, sex, ethnicity and CMV serostatus were compiled alongside the repertoire data. The genetic ancestry cluster associated with self-reported Caucasian donors included roughly four fifths of the approximately 410 genotyped donors. Along with the approximately 700-subject first cohort, a separate validation cohort of over a hundred different subjects was used. All discovery cohort repertoires had been generated on a single sequencing platform. A handful of DR-DQ haplotypes were handled as single units for association and clustering because linkage in the cohort was strong. HLA typing covered class I and class II loci at four-digit resolution. An early release that covered more than 550 HLA-typed donors contained 250 to 350 gigabases of sequencing data and tens of millions of unique TCR sequences.

Findings and caveats that apply to the study as a whole: Roughly uniform sequencing depth across donors was assumed in presence/absence analyses, although this assumption may not hold. According to a later analysis, TCR association rates differed among HLA loci, with DRB1 alleles showing the most associated TCRs and HLA-C alleles showing the fewest. When HLA alleles, especially DR and DQ, strongly co-occurred, attributing TCR associations to individual alleles was difficult. A later analysis associated 17,000 or so TCR beta sequences with specific HLA alleles at a false discovery rate of 0.05. Because HLA typing was missing for some donors at each locus, association tests included only the typed subset. In both the original and validation cohorts, the classifier was reported to diagnose cytomegalovirus status with high specificity and sensitivity. Three of the identified cytomegalovirus-associated TCR beta chains were confirmed in vitro to be specific for cytomegalovirus antigens. A later analysis found that HLA-associated TCR beta chains were more clonally expanded and had lower generation probabilities than equally common non-associated chains. Compared with the approximately 670-donor mean, donors in an Asian-associated ancestry cluster had fewer N-insertions in productive TCRs, according to a later genetic analysis. In this cohort, only TCR beta chains were sequenced, and detectable features were limited by the absence of alpha or paired-chain data. A group of highly shared sequence variants was considered likely to be a technical artifact of the sequencing pipeline. According to a later analysis, parvovirus B19, influenza, CMV and Epstein-Barr virus appeared linked to several top co-occurrence clusters. Immune exposure information for the cohort was limited to CMV serostatus. An association between a missense DCLRE1C variant and V-gene and J-gene trimming of TCR beta chains was found in a later genetic analysis and replicated in an independent cohort. A further reported finding was that TCR beta sequences accurately predicted the HLA-A and HLA-B alleles for most subjects in the first cohort. Most CMV-associated TCR beta chains appeared to be HLA-restricted in a later analysis, and the HLA associations seemed to be driven largely by CMV exposure. In an earlier analysis of fewer than 700 of the donors, most TCR beta V segments appeared in productive rearrangements about 90% or about 30% of the time, broadly matching IMGT annotations. Because the 87-base-pair reads could not distinguish some IMGT-functional V segments, including TRBV6-2 and TRBV6-3, those segments were excluded. While some public TCRs were present in many individuals, most TCR sequences turned up only very rarely across donors. Because counts were too low, some 16 rarely observed V segments, including chromosome 9 orphons, were excluded from the earlier analysis of a few hundred of the donors. In the study, 164 TCR beta chains were listed as associated with cytomegalovirus. It was suggested by the authors that the approach could potentially be generalized to other disease states and immunological phenotypes. Correlated functional status among segregating V segments might reflect linkage disequilibrium, but an unknown experimental factor could not be ruled out.

The library was prepared using the immunoSEQ multiplex PCR assay. For the multiplex PCR, a mixture combining 60 forward primers for TCR Vbeta segments and 13 reverse primers for TCR Jbeta segments was used. A multiplex PCR assay on genomic DNA amplified the CDR3 region of rearranged TCR beta genes. The amplified TCR beta libraries were sequenced on the Illumina HiSeq System as 87-base-pair reads. As for how the authors treated the data: In a later analysis, about 80 million unique TCR beta chains were counted across the 666 repertoires, and around 10 million of these chains were shared by at least two donors. Raw reads were error-corrected and collapsed into unique sequences with a nearest-neighbor algorithm that merged closely related sequences to remove PCR and sequencing errors. To assign V, D and J gene segments, CDR3 sequences were aligned to IMGT reference sequences. Each retained sequence needed at least a six-nucleotide match to both a V gene segment and a J gene segment. A rearrangement counted as productive if the CDR3 had no stop codons and remained in frame with V and J, and every other rearrangement counted as non-productive. Following IMGT convention, CDR3 was defined as the stretch from the second conserved V-encoded cysteine to the conserved J-encoded phenylalanine. In an earlier analysis of 587 of the donors, sequences lacking an unambiguous match to a single V gene segment were excluded. An earlier analysis of fewer than 650 of the donors classified V segments as functional when productive rearrangements were above 56.7% and as segregating when the standard deviation between donors was above 5%. A statistical classification framework was developed to diagnose cytomegalovirus status using the catalog of TCR beta chain sequences. V and J gene assignment, in a later analysis, came from comparing TCR nucleotide sequences with IMGT/GENE-DB human TR gene sequences. In a later analysis, CDR3 sequences and most-parsimonious VDJ recombination scenarios were assigned using the TCRdist pipeline. In a later analysis, each TCR beta chain was defined by its CDR3 amino acid sequence together with its V-gene family, and reads without a unique V-gene family were excluded. A later analysis removed 592 highly shared, low-generation-probability nucleotide sequences to deal with suspected cross-contamination and a sequencing artifact. For each public chain, a later analysis derived a clonal expansion index from normalized ranks of inferred template counts within each repertoire. A later analysis computed generation probabilities with a VDJ recombination model fitted to out-of-frame rearrangements, and checked the results against IGoR. Hypergeometric tests were used in a later analysis to score TCR-TCR, TCR-HLA and TCR-CMV co-occurrence, with a repertoire-size bias correction applied to the TCR pairs. False discovery rates were estimated in a later analysis by permuting HLA or CMV assignments 20 times. A later analysis grouped co-occurring TCRs with DBSCAN, adding TCRdist sequence similarity when clustering within HLA-allele-positive subsets. Repertoires with fewer than 30,000 or more than 120,000 public chains were left out of co-occurrence clustering, as were four to six repertoires with anomalous nucleotide sharing. As stored in TCRdb, this immuneACCESS dataset retains in-frame rearrangements with V and J assigned. A fraction of the clones does not appear; measured against another copy, unresolved V genes explain less than half of the discrepancy, and the remainder lacks a known reason. V and J calls and clone size are copied from that table; D and trimming were computed from the DNA. The table for this sample lists about 120,000 clones; about 86% of them were counted only once. The ten largest clones take up 3.5% to 4.5% of the sample.

At the junction V is shortened by 0 bases and J by 4 bases; bases outside the gene matches: 1. CDR3 length: 14 amino acids, cysteine to phenylalanine. Of all the DNA, just the CDR3 is kept, 42 bases in frame from base 1. CDR1 and CDR2 (SGHKS, YYEKEE) derive from the germline V gene (reference sequence). Recombination connected TRBV5-5 to TRBJ1-1; 9 central bases correspond to TRBD1. What was sequenced was PBMCs. The receptor was derived from a woman aged 25 to 39 in good health and CMV-seronegative. The CDR3 amino acid sequence is: CASSLEGQGTEAFF. The sequenced DNA is TGTGCCAGCAGCTTGGAGGGACAGGGCACTGAAGCTTTCTTT.